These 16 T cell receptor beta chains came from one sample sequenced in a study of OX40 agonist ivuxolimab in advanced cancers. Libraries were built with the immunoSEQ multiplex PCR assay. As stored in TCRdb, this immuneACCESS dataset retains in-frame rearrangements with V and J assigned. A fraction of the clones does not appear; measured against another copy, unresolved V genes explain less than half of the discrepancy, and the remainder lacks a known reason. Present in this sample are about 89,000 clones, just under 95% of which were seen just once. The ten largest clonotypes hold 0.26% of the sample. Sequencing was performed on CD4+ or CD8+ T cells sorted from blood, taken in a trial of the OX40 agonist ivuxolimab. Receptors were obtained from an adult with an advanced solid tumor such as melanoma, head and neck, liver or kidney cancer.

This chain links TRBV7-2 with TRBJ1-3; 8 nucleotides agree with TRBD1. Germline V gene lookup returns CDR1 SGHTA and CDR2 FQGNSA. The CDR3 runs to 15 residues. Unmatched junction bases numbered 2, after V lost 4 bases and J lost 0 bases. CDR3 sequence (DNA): TGTGCCAGCAGCTCCACAGGGGGCTCTGGAAACACCATATATTTT. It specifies CASSSTGGSGNTIYF.

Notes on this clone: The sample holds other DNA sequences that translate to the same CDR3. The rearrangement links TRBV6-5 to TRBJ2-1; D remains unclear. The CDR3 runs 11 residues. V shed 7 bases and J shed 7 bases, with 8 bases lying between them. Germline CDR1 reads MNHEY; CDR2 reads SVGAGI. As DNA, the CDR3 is TGTGCCAGCACCAACAGTAATGAGCAGTTCTTC. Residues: CASTNSNEQFF.

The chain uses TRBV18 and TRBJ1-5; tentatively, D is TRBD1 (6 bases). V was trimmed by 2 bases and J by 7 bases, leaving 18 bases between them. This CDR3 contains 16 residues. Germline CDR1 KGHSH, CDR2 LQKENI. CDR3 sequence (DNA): TGTGCCAGCTCACCAACGACCCCGGACAGTGGCCAGCCCCAGCATTTT. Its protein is CASSPTTPDSGQPQHF.

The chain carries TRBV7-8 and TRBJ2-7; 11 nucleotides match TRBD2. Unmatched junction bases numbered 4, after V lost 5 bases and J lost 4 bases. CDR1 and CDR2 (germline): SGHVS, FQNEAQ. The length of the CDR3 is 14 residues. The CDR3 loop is CASSPTSGGYEQYF. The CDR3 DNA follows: TGTGCCAGCAGCCCTACTAGCGGGGGTTACGAGCAGTACTTC.

The CDR3, as DNA: TGTGCCAGCAGCGTATTTGGAGGCTCCTACAATGAGCAGTTCTTC. Protein sequence: CASSVFGGSYNEQFF. The J gene is TRBJ2-1, the V gene TRBV9; D possibly corresponds to TRBD2 (5 bases). Germline loops: CDR1 SGDLS, CDR2 YYNGEE. The CDR3 extends over 15 amino acids. The germline V and J ends were trimmed by 1 base and 0 bases, with 8 bases remaining between them.

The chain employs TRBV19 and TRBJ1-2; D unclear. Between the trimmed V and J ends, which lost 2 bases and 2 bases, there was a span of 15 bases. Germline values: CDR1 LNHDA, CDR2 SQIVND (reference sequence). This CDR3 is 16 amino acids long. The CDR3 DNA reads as TGTGCCAGTAGTATAAGGGTGCGGGGAGGGAACTATGGCTACACCTTC. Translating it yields CASSIRVRGGNYGYTF.

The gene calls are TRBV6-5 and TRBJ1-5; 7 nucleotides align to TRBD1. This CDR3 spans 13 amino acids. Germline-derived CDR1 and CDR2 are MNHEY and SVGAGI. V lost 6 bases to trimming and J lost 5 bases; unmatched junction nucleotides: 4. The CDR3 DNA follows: TGTGCCAGCAGGCTCCAGGGGGATCAGCCCCAGCATTTT. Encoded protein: CASRLQGDQPQHF.

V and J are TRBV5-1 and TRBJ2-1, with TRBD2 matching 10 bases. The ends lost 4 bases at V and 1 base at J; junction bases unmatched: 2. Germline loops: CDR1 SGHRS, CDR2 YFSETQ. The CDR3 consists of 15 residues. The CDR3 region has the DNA TGCGCCAGCAGCGCTAGCGGGAGTTCCTACAATGAGCAGTTCTTC. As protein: CASSASGSSYNEQFF.

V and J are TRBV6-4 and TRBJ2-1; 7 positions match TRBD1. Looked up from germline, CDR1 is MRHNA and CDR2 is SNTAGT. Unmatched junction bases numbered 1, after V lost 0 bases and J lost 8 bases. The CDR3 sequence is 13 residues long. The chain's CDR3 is CASSDSQGDEQFF. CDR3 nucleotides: TGTGCCAGCAGTGACTCTCAGGGGGATGAGCAGTTCTTC.

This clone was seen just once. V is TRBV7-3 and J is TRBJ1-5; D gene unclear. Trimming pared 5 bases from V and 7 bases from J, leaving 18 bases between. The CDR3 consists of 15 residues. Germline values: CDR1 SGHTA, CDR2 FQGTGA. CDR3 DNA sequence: TGTGCCAGCAGCCCCCGCGGAGGGTTGGGACAGCCCCAGCATTTT. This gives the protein CASSPRGGLGQPQHF. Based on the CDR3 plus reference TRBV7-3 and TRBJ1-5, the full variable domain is GAGVSQTPSNKVTEKGKYVELRCDPISGHTALYWYRQSLGQGPEFLIYFQGTGAADDSGLPNDRFFAVRPEGSVSTLKIQRTERGDSAVYLCASSPRGGLGQPQHFGDGTRLSIL.

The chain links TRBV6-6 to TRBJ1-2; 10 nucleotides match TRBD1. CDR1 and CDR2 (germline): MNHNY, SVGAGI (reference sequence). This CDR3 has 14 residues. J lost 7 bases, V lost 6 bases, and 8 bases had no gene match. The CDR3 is CASRSGTGEGGYTF. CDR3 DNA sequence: TGTGCCAGCAGATCCGGGACAGGGGAGGGTGGCTACACCTTC.

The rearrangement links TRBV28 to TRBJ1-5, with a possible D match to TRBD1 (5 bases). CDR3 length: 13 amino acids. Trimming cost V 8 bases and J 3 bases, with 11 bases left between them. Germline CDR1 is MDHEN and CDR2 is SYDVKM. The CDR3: CASVGGSNQPQHF. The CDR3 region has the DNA TGTGCCAGCGTGGGGGGATCCAATCAGCCCCAGCATTTT.

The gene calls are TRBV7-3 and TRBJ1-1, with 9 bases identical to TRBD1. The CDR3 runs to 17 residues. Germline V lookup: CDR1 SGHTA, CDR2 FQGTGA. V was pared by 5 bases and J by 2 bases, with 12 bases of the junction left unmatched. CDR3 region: CASSQRRLGQGNTEAFF. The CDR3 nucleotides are TGTGCCAGCAGCCAGCGGCGCTTGGGACAGGGAAACACTGAAGCTTTCTTT.

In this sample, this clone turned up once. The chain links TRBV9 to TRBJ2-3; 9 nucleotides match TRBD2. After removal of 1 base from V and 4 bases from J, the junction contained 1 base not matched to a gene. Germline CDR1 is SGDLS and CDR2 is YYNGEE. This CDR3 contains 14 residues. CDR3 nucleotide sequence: TGTGCCAGCAGCGTACTAGCGGGGCCAGATACGCAGTATTTT. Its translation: CASSVLAGPDTQYF. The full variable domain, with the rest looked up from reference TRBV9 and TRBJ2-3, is DSGVTQTPKHLITATGQRVTLRCSPRSGDLSVYWYQQSLDQGLQFLIQYYNGEERAKGNILERFSAQQFPDLHSELNLSSLELGDSALYFCASSVLAGPDTQYFGPGTRLTVL.

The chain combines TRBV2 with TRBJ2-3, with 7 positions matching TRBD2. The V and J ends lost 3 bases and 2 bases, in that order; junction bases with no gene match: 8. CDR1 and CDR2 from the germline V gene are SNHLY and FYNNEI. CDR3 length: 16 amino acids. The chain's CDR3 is CASSDGPSGDTDTQYF. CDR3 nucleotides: TGTGCCAGCAGTGATGGGCCTAGCGGTGACACAGATACGCAGTATTTT.

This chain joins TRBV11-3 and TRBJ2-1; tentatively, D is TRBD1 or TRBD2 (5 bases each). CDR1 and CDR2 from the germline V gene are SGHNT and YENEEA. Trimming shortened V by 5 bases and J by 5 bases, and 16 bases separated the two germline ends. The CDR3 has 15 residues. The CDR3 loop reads CASSVSGPRNNEQFF. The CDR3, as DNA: TGTGCCAGCAGCGTATCGGGACCTCGGAACAATGAGCAGTTCTTC. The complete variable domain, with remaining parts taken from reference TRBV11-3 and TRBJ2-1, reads EAGVVQSPRYKIIEKKQPVAFWCNPISGHNTLYWYLQNLGQGPELLIRYENEEAVDDSQLPKDRFSAERLKGVDSTLKIQPAELGDSAVYLCASSVSGPRNNEQFFGPGTRLTVL.